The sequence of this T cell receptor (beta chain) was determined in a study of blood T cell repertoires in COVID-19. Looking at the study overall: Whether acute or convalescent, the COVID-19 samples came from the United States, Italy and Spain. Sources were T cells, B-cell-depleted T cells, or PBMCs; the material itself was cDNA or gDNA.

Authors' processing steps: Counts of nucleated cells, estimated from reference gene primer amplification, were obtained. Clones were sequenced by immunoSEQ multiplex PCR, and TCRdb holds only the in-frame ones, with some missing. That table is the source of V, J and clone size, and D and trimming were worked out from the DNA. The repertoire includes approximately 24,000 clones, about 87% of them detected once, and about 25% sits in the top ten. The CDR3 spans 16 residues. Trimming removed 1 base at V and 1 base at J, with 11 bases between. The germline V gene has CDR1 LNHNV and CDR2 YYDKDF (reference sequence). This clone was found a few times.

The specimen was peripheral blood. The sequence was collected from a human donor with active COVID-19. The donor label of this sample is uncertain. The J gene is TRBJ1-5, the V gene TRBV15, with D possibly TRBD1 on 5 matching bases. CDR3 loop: CATSRGGGGSNQPQHF. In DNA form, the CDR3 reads TGTGCCACCAGCAGAGGCGGGGGGGGGAGCAATCAGCCCCAGCATTTT.